A selection of T cell receptor beta chains follows, all from one sample in a study of vaccination and CD4 T cells after COVID-19. TCRdb independently ran MiXCR on the PCR reads; one entry per CDR3 protein. The profile shows almost 15,000 distinct CDR3 sequences, just over 20% of them singletons. Their recognized antigens are unknown. Source: CD4+ T cells from blood, cultured in vitro, taken before SARS-CoV-2 vaccination. Every receptor here comes from a human donor who received a COVID-19 vaccine. CDR3s include the opening cysteine and the closing phenylalanine or tryptophan. Each record gives: V gene, clone size, J gene, D gene, CDR3 protein, CDR3 DNA. D genes are given only for firm matches. A clone size is listed for some rows: how often the clone was seen (once, few, many), or a class if it is expanded.

v_call: TRBV9
clone_size: few
j_call: TRBJ2-5
d_call: TRBD2
cdr3_aa: CASSVGLAELGTQYF
cdr3_nt: TGTGCCAGCAGCGTAGGACTAGCGGAACTTGGGACCCAGTACTTC

v_call: TRBV11-3
clone_size: .
j_call: TRBJ2-7
d_call: .
cdr3_aa: CASSLGYRVSGDEQYF
cdr3_nt: TGTGCCAGCAGCTTAGGATACAGGGTTTCGGGGGACGAGCAGTACTTC

v_call: TRBV2
clone_size: .
j_call: TRBJ1-6
d_call: TRBD1
cdr3_aa: CASSATSTGNGSPLHF
cdr3_nt: TGTGCCAGCAGCGCAACGTCGACAGGGAATGGTTCACCCCTCCACTTT

v_call: TRBV11-3
clone_size: .
j_call: TRBJ2-7
d_call: TRBD1
cdr3_aa: CASSPGTGRKYEQYF
cdr3_nt: TGTGCCAGCAGCCCCGGGACAGGGCGAAAATACGAGCAGTACTTC

v_call: TRBV12-3/TRBV12-4
clone_size: .
j_call: TRBJ1-6
d_call: TRBD1
cdr3_aa: CASSRGQSEYSPLHF
cdr3_nt: TGTGCCAGCAGCAGGGGACAGTCGGAATATTCACCCCTCCACTTT

v_call: TRBV19
clone_size: few
j_call: TRBJ2-1
d_call: .
cdr3_aa: CASSMSTSSYNEQFF
cdr3_nt: TGTGCCAGTAGTATGTCGACGAGCTCCTACAATGAGCAGTTCTTC

v_call: TRBV25-1
clone_size: .
j_call: TRBJ1-6
d_call: TRBD1
cdr3_aa: CASRAVGTGGNSPLHF
cdr3_nt: TGTGCCAGCAGAGCAGTCGGGACAGGGGGCAATTCACCCCTCCACTTT

v_call: TRBV7-2
clone_size: medium-sized
j_call: TRBJ1-3
d_call: TRBD1
cdr3_aa: CASSLRTGAVLPGNTIYF
cdr3_nt: TGTGCCAGCAGCTTACGTACAGGGGCGGTACTACCTGGAAACACCATATATTTT

v_call: TRBV15
clone_size: .
j_call: TRBJ1-2
d_call: .
cdr3_aa: CATTPRPNYGYTF
cdr3_nt: TGTGCCACCACACCCAGACCCAACTATGGCTACACCTTC

v_call: TRBV24-1
clone_size: .
j_call: TRBJ1-1
d_call: .
cdr3_aa: CVTSAAGRPEAFF
cdr3_nt: TGTGTCACCAGTGCGGCAGGGAGGCCTGAAGCTTTCTTT

v_call: TRBV5-4
clone_size: .
j_call: TRBJ1-5
d_call: .
cdr3_aa: CASSLDAGPGPQHF
cdr3_nt: TGTGCCAGCAGCTTGGACGCAGGCCCGGGGCCCCAGCATTTT

v_call: TRBV27
clone_size: .
j_call: TRBJ1-1
d_call: .
cdr3_aa: CASSFMGRTEAFF
cdr3_nt: TGTGCCAGCAGTTTTATGGGTAGGACTGAAGCTTTCTTT

v_call: TRBV10-1
clone_size: .
j_call: TRBJ2-3
d_call: TRBD2
cdr3_aa: CASSERGWRTDTQYF
cdr3_nt: TGCGCCAGCAGCGAGCGGGGTTGGCGTACAGATACGCAGTATTTT

v_call: TRBV30
clone_size: .
j_call: TRBJ2-2
d_call: .
cdr3_aa: CAWSVWGDLTGELFF
cdr3_nt: TGTGCCTGGAGTGTATGGGGGGACCTCACCGGGGAGCTGTTTTTT

v_call: TRBV29-1
clone_size: .
j_call: TRBJ2-2
d_call: .
cdr3_aa: CSVGQGGGTGELFF
cdr3_nt: TGCAGCGTTGGGCAGGGCGGTGGCACCGGGGAGCTGTTTTTT

v_call: TRBV30
clone_size: .
j_call: TRBJ1-1
d_call: TRBD1
cdr3_aa: CACLQGTEAFF
cdr3_nt: TGTGCCTGCTTACAGGGGACTGAAGCTTTCTTT

v_call: TRBV11-3
clone_size: .
j_call: TRBJ1-3
d_call: .
cdr3_aa: CASSLYRVNTIYF
cdr3_nt: TGTGCCAGCAGCCTCTACAGGGTGAACACCATATATTTT

v_call: TRBV19
clone_size: .
j_call: TRBJ2-2
d_call: TRBD1
cdr3_aa: CASKQGARNTGELFF
cdr3_nt: TGTGCCAGTAAACAGGGGGCTCGGAACACCGGGGAGCTGTTTTTT

v_call: TRBV5-1
clone_size: .
j_call: TRBJ2-2
d_call: .
cdr3_aa: CASSFGMSTGELFF
cdr3_nt: TGCGCCAGCAGCTTCGGGATGAGCACCGGGGAGCTGTTTTTT

v_call: TRBV7-2
clone_size: few
j_call: TRBJ2-3
d_call: TRBD2
cdr3_aa: CASSLRPSGGADTQYF
cdr3_nt: TGTGCCAGCAGCTTACGGCCCAGCGGGGGCGCAGATACGCAGTATTTT

v_call: TRBV7-9
clone_size: few
j_call: TRBJ1-2
d_call: .
cdr3_aa: CASSTSAGGPVYGYTF
cdr3_nt: TGTGCCAGCAGCACCTCTGCGGGCGGCCCCGTCTATGGCTACACCTTC